The present T cell receptor (beta chain) was sequenced within a study of cytomegalovirus exposure and HLA in healthy donors. The study's findings and limits: Cytomegalovirus association was assigned to some 160 TCR beta chains. Through in vitro validation, three CMV-associated chains were shown to be specific for CMV antigens. TCR sequences were mostly rare, though some public TCRs occurred in many donors.

Regarding this clone: What it binds is unknown.

Among the approximately 130 subjects of the validation cohort, separate from the approximately 700-subject first cohort, were the donors. Sequencing was performed with immunoSEQ multiplex PCR; in TCRdb, only in-frame clones are kept and a portion is missing. The repertoire includes roughly 180,000 clones, around four fifths of them detected once, and roughly 7% sits in the top ten. Germline V CDR1 and CDR2: SGHRS, YFSETQ. The germline V and J ends were trimmed by 0 bases and 6 bases, with 5 bases remaining between them. The CDR3 loop spans 12 amino acids. This sequence originates from a man aged 18 to 29 in good health and CMV-seropositive. The V and J genes are TRBV5-1 and TRBJ2-3; D call uncertain. The sequenced material came from PBMCs. The CDR3 DNA follows: TGCGCCAGCAGCTTGGTGCAGGATACGCAGTATTTT. This sequence encodes CASSLVQDTQYF.